The 18 T cell receptor beta chains below all came from one sample that was sequenced in a study of blood T cell repertoires in COVID-19. The assay was immunoSEQ multiplex PCR, and TCRdb's table has in-frame clones only and misses some. The sample carries around 260,000 clones, more than 85% recorded once. What was sequenced was peripheral blood. The source of these receptors is a man aged 18 to 29 with active or convalescent COVID-19.

This clone was seen just once. This sequence joins TRBV28 and TRBJ1-3, with 8 bases aligning to TRBD1. V lost 7 bases, J lost 5 bases, and 13 bases stayed unmatched. This CDR3 is built from 16 residues. Germline V gene data show CDR1 as MDHEN and CDR2 as SYDVKM. CDR3 amino acids: CASKPLRTGKRNTIYF. The CDR3 coding sequence is TGTGCCAGCAAACCCCTTCGGACAGGGAAGAGAAACACCATATATTTT.

The table lists this clone with a few counts. V gene TRBV3-1 (or the pseudogene TRBV3-2) combines with J gene TRBJ1-1; D might be TRBD1 (6 bases). V lost 3 bases, J lost 6 bases, and 14 bases lay in between. The V gene's germline CDR1 is LGHDT and CDR2 YNNKEL (reference sequence). The CDR3 is 14 amino acids. CDR3 nucleotide sequence: TGTGCCAGCAGCCAGGTAGGGGGTAAAGCTGAAGCTTTCTTT. Protein product: CASSQVGGKAEAFF.

V and J are TRBV5-1 and TRBJ2-7; D might be TRBD2 (5 bases). The CDR3 runs to 16 residues. The germline V gene encodes CDR1 SGHRS and CDR2 YFSETQ. V lost 7 bases to trimming and J lost 0 bases, with 20 bases between them. The CDR3 spells CASSSGGLSSSYEQYF. For the CDR3, the DNA is TGCGCCAGCTCCTCGGGCGGGCTTTCGAGCTCCTACGAGCAGTACTTC. Together with reference TRBV5-1 and TRBJ2-7, the CDR3 gives the full variable domain: KAGVTQTPRYLIKTRGQQVTLSCSPISGHRSVSWYQQTPGQGLQFLFEYFSETQRNKGNFPGRFSGRQFSNSRSEMNVSTLELGDSALYLCASSSGGLSSSYEQYFGPGTRLTVT.

The count of this clone is one. This chain links TRBV9 with TRBJ2-1; tentative D call: TRBD2 (5 bases). Trimming removed 4 bases from V and 1 base from J, with 15 bases in between. This CDR3 has 16 residues. CDR1 SGDLS and CDR2 YYNGEE come from the germline V gene. As DNA, the CDR3 is TGTGCCAGCAGCCCCACCATGGAGGATTCCTACAATGAGCAGTTCTTC. The encoded protein is CASSPTMEDSYNEQFF.

The chain joins TRBV5-1 to TRBJ2-1; D remains ambiguous. V was clipped by 4 bases and J by 5 bases, with 13 bases between them. This CDR3 has 14 residues. Germline V gene sequence: CDR1 SGHRS, CDR2 YFSETQ. In DNA, the CDR3 is TGCGCCAGCAGCCCTGACTCTACTAACAATGAGCAGTTCTTC. Protein sequence: CASSPDSTNNEQFF.

This rearrangement joins TRBV6-2 or TRBV6-3 to TRBJ2-7; 8 bases agree with TRBD1. The CDR3 extends over 16 amino acids. V lost 0 bases, J lost 5 bases, and 9 bases stayed unmatched. Germline V gene sequence: CDR1 MNHEY, CDR2 SVGEGT. CDR3 sequence: CASSYSAHRGAHEQYF. CDR3 in DNA: TGTGCCAGCAGTTACTCGGCCCACAGGGGGGCCCACGAGCAGTACTTC.

The gene calls are TRBV9 and TRBJ1-2; D might be TRBD1 (5 bases). Trimming took 4 bases from V and 2 from J, leaving 12 bases between them. Germline CDR1 reads SGDLS; CDR2 reads YYNGEE. The CDR3 totals 14 residues. This CDR3 reads CASSSRGENYGYTF. In DNA, the CDR3 is TGTGCCAGCAGCTCGCGGGGGGAGAACTATGGCTACACCTTC.

The V call is TRBV28, the J call TRBJ2-5; TRBD2 agrees at 9 bases. J was trimmed by 5 bases and V by 4 bases; bases with no gene match: 5. The length of the CDR3 is 14 residues. Germline CDR1 and CDR2: MDHEN and SYDVKM. For the CDR3, the DNA is TGTGCCAGCAGTTCCGCGGGGGGGCTCGAGACCCAGTACTTC. Its translation is CASSSAGGLETQYF.

The V call is TRBV4-3, the J call TRBJ1-2; D is unresolved. V was pared by 0 bases and J by 3 bases, with 8 bases between. Germline V gene data show CDR1 as LGHNA and CDR2 as YSLEER. This CDR3 is built from 14 residues. The DNA of the CDR3 is TGCGCCAGCAGCCAAGATATGGAGTACTATGGCTACACCTTC. As protein: CASSQDMEYYGYTF.

The chain has TRBV27 and TRBJ2-3; a possible D gene is TRBD2 (6 bases). V lost 8 bases to trimming and J lost 0 bases, with 15 bases between them. Germline-derived CDR1 and CDR2 are MNHEY and SMNVEV (reference sequence). This CDR3 region has 15 residues. The CDR3 DNA is TGTGCCAGCGGCACGCGGGGAGATAGCACAGATACGCAGTATTTT. It yields the protein CASGTRGDSTDTQYF.

The V gene is TRBV6-5, the J gene TRBJ1-3; the D is unclear. The CDR3 contains 14 residues. The V end was cut by 11 bases, the J end by 0 bases, with 14 bases between. Germline CDR1 and CDR2: MNHEY and SVGAGI. The CDR3 region has the DNA TGTGCCGTGGAGTTAGGATTCTCTGGAAACACCATATATTTT. It translates to CAVELGFSGNTIYF.

The genes are TRBV7-6 and TRBJ2-1; 7 bases align to TRBD2. The CDR3 is 15 amino acids. The ends lost 5 bases at V and 8 bases at J; junction bases unmatched: 12. Germline V gene data show CDR1 as SGHVS and CDR2 as FNYEAQ. CDR3 protein: CASSAGTKRWDEQFF. The DNA of the CDR3 is TGTGCCAGCAGCGCCGGGACTAAAAGGTGGGATGAGCAGTTCTTC.

The chain joins TRBV11-3 to TRBJ2-7, with D possibly being TRBD1 (6 bases). V shed 6 bases and J shed 4 bases, with 16 bases lying between them. Germline V gene data show CDR1 as SGHNT and CDR2 as YENEEA. This CDR3 contains 14 residues. The CDR3 DNA reads as TGTGCCAGCAGTCCGACCGGGACACCATACGAGCAGTACTTC. Translated: CASSPTGTPYEQYF.

The rearrangement uses TRBV1 and TRBJ2-7; the table's D call TRBD2 went unverified against the DNA. TRBV1 is reported as a pseudogene. The CDR3 extends over 15 amino acids. CDR3 in amino acids: CTSSQDPTRPHEQYF. In DNA form, the CDR3 reads TGCACCAGCAGCCAAGATCCGACTAGGCCCCACGAGCAGTACTTC.

In this sample, this clone turned up a few times. This chain joins TRBV19 and TRBJ1-6; a possible D gene is TRBD1 (6 bases). The V end lost 7 bases, the J end lost 7 bases, and 14 bases lay between the germline ends. This CDR3 region has 14 residues. Germline assignment: CDR1 LNHDA and CDR2 SQIVND (reference sequence). The CDR3 reads CASTVGQTNSPLHF. In nucleotides, the CDR3 is TGTGCCAGTACCGTAGGACAGACAAATTCACCCCTCCACTTT.

This clone was observed a handful of times. The J gene is TRBJ2-2, the V gene TRBV4-3; D is possibly TRBD2 (6 bases). Trimming stripped 4 bases from V and 5 bases from J, with 17 bases between. The CDR3 is 16 amino acids. Germline V gene lookup returns CDR1 LGHNA and CDR2 YSLEER. The CDR3 coding sequence is TGCGCCAGCAGCCGAAAGGAGGGCTCCCGGACCGGGGAGCTGTTTTTT. This sequence encodes CASSRKEGSRTGELFF.

The rearrangement links TRBV5-1 to TRBJ1-2; a weak D match, TRBD1 (6 bases). The CDR3 contains 14 residues. CDR1 and CDR2 from the germline V gene are SGHRS and YFSETQ. The V gene lost 3 bases and the J gene lost 8 bases, with 17 bases spanning the gap. This CDR3 is CASSSSDRRDGYTF. CDR3 nucleotides: TGCGCCAGCAGCTCCTCAGACAGGAGAGACGGCTACACCTTC.

The chain recombines TRBV27 with TRBJ2-3; 7 nucleotides align to TRBD2. This CDR3 is built from 16 residues. J gave up 4 bases and V 3 bases, and 10 bases lay outside the gene matches. The germline V gene has CDR1 MNHEY and CDR2 SMNVEV (reference sequence). This CDR3 is CASSFRGRSRADTQYF. The DNA of the CDR3 is TGTGCCAGCAGTTTTCGCGGGAGAAGTCGAGCAGATACGCAGTATTTT.